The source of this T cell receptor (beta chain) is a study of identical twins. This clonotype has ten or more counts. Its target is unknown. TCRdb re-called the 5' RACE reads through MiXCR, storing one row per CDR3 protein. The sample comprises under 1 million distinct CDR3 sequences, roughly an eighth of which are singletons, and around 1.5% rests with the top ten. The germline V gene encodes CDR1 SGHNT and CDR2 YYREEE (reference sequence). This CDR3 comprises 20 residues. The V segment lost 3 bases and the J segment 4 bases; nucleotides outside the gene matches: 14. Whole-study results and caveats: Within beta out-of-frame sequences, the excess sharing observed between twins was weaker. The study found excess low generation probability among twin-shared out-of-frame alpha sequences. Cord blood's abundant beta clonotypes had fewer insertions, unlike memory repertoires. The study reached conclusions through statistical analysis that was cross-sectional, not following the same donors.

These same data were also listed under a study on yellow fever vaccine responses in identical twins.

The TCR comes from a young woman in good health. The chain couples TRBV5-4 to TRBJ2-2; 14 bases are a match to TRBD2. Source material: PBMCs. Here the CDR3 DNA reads TGTGCCAGCAGCTCGGGTCCGGGACTAGCGGGAGTAGCCCGCACCGGGGAGCTGTTTTTT. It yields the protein CASSSGPGLAGVARTGELFF.